This T cell receptor beta chain stems from a study of blood T cell repertoires in COVID-19. This CDR3 is 11 amino acids long. Germline V gene data show CDR1 as DFQATT and CDR2 as SNEGSKA (reference sequence). The V end lost 7 bases, the J end lost 3 bases, and 9 bases lay between the germline ends. This table comes from immunoSEQ multiplex PCR, and its TCRdb copy is limited to in-frame clones, with some not included. The table records about 170,000 clones, approximately 90% of them present only once. This clone appeared a few times. Sequencing was performed on peripheral blood. V and J are TRBV20-1 and TRBJ2-5, with TRBD2 as a possible D gene (6 bases). This TCR was recovered from a young man with active or convalescent COVID-19. CDR3 DNA: TGCAGTGGGACGGGGGAAGAGACCCAGTACTTC. This sequence encodes CSGTGEETQYF.